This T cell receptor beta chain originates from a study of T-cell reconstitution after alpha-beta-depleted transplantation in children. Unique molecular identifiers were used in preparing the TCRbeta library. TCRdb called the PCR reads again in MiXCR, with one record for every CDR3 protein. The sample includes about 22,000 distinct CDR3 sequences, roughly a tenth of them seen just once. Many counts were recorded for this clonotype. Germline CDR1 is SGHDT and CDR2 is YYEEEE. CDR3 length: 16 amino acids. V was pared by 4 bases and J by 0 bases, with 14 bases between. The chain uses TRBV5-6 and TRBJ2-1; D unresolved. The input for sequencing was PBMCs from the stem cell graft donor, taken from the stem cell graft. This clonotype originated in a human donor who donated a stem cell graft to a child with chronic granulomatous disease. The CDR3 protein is CASSQWRRSSYNEQFF. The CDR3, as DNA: TGTGCCAGCAGCCAATGGCGGAGAAGCTCCTACAATGAGCAGTTCTTC.